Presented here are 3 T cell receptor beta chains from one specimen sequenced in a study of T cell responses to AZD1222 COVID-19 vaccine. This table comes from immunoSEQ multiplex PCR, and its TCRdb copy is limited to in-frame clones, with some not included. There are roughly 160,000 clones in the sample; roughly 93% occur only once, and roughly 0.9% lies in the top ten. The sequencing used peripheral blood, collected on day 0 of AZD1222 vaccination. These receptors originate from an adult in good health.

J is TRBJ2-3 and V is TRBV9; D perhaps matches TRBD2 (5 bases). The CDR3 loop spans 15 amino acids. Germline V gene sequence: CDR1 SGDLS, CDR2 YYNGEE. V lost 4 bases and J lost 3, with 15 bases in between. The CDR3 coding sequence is TGTGCCAGCAGCCTATATTCGACTACTACAGATACGCAGTATTTT. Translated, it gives CASSLYSTTTDTQYF.

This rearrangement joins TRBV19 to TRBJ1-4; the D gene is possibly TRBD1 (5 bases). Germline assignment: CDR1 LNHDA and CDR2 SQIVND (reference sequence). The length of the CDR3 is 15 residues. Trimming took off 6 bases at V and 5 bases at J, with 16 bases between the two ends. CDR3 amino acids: CASRVGRGENEKLFF. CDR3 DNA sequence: TGTGCCAGTAGGGTAGGGAGAGGGGAAAATGAAAAACTGTTTTTT. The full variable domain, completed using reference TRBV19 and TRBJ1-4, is DGGITQSPKYLFRKEGQNVTLSCEQNLNHDAMYWYRQDPGQGLRLIYYSQIVNDFQKGDIAEGYSVSREKKESFPLTVTSAQKNPTAFYLCASRVGRGENEKLFFGSGTQLSVL.

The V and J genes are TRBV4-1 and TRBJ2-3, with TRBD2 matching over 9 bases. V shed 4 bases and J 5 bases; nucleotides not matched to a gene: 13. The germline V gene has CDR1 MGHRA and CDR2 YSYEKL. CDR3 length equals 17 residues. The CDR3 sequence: CASSLYRGGGLGDTQYF. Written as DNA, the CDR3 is TGCGCCAGCAGCCTCTATCGCGGGGGGGGATTAGGAGATACGCAGTATTTT.